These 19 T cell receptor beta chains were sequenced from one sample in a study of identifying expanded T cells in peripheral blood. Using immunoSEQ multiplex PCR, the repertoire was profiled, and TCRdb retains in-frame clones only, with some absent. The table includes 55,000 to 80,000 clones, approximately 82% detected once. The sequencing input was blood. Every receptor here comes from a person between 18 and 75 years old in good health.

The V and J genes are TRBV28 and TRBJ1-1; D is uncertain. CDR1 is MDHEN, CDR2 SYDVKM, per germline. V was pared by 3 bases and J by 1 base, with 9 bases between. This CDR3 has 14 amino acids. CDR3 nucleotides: TGTGCCAGCAGTTTTCGCAGACCGAACACTGAAGCTTTCTTT. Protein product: CASSFRRPNTEAFF. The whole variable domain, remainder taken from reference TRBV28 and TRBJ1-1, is DVKVTQSSRYLVKRTGEKVFLECVQDMDHENMFWYRQDPGLGLRLIYFSYDVKMKEKGDIPEGYSVSREKKERFSLILESASTNQTSMYLCASSFRRPNTEAFFGQGTRLTVV.

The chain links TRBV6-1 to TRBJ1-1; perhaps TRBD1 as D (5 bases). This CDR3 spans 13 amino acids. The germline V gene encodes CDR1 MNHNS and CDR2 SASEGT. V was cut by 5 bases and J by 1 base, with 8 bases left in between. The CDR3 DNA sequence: TGTGCCAGCAGTACTCAGGGGAACACTGAAGCTTTCTTT. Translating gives CASSTQGNTEAFF.

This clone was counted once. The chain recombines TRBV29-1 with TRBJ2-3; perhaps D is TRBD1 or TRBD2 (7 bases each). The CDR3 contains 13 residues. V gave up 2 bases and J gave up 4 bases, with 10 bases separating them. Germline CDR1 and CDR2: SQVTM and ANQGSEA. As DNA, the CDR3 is TGCAGCGTTGAACCAGGGGGGGCAGATACGCAGTATTTT. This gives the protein CSVEPGGADTQYF.

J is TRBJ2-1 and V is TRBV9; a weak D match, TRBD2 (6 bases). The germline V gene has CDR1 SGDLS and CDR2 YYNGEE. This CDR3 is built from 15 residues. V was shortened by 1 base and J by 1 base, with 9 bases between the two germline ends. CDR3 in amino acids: CASSVLEGSYNEQFF. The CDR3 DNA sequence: TGTGCCAGCAGCGTACTGGAGGGTTCCTACAATGAGCAGTTCTTC.

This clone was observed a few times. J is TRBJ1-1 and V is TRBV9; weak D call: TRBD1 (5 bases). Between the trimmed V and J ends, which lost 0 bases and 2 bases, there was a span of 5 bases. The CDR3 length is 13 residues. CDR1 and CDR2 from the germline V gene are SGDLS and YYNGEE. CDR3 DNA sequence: TGTGCCAGCAGCGTAGGGGACAACACTGAAGCTTTCTTT. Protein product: CASSVGDNTEAFF.

This CDR3 reads CASTPAFSPDRDYGYTF. CDR3 DNA: TGTGCCAGCACCCCAGCCTTTTCCCCGGACAGGGACTATGGCTACACCTTC. The rearrangement joins TRBV27 to TRBJ1-2, with 8 bases that match TRBD1. The CDR3 sequence is 17 residues long. The V gene's germline CDR1 is MNHEY and CDR2 SMNVEV (reference sequence). V lost 7 bases and J lost 3; bases outside the gene matches: 16.

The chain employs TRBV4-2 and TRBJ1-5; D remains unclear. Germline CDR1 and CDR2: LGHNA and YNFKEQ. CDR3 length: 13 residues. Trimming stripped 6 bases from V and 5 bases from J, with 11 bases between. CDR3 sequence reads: CASRIGEDQPQHF. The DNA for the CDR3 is TGTGCCAGCAGGATTGGAGAGGATCAGCCCCAGCATTTT.

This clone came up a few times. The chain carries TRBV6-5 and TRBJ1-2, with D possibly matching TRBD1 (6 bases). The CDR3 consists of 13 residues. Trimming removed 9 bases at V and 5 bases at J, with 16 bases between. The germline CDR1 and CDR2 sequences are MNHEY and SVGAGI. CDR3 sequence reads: CASGAPGAYGYTF. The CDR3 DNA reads TGTGCCAGTGGAGCCCCGGGGGCTTATGGCTACACCTTC.

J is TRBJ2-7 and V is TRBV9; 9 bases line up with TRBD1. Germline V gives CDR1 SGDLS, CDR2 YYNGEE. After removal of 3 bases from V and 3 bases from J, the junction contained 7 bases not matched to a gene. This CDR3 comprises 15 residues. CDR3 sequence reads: CASSAKPGQGYEQYF. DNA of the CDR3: TGTGCCAGCAGCGCAAAGCCGGGACAGGGCTACGAGCAGTACTTC.

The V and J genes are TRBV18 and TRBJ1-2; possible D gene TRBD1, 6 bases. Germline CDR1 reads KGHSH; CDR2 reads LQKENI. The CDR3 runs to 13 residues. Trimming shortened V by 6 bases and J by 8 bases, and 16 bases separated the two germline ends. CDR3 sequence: CASSAGATEGYTF. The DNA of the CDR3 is TGTGCCAGCTCGGCAGGGGCAACGGAAGGCTACACCTTC.

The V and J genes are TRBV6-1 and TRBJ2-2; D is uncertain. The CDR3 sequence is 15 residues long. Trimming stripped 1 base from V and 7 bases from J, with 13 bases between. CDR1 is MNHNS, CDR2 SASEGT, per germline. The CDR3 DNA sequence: TGTGCCAGCAGTGAAGTGGGCGGTCCGCTCGGGGAGCTGTTTTTT. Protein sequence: CASSEVGGPLGELFF.

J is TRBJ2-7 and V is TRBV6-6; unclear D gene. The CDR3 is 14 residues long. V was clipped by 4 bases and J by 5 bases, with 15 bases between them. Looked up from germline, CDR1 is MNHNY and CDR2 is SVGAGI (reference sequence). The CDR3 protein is CASSSSRNKNEQYV. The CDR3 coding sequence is TGTGCCAGCAGTTCCAGCCGAAATAAGAACGAGCAGTACGTC.

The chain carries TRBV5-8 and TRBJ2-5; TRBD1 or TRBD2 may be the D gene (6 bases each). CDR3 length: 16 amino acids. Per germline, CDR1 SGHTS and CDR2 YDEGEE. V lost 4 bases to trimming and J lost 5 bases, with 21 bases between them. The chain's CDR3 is CASSLRGAVSQETQYF. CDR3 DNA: TGTGCCAGCAGCCTTAGGGGGGCAGTCAGTCAGGAGACCCAGTACTTC.

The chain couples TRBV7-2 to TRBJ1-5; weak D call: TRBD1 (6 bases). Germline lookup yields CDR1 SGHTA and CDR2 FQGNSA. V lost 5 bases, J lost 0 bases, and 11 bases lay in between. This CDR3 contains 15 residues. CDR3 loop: CASSPDRNSNQPQHF. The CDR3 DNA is TGTGCCAGCAGCCCAGACAGGAATAGCAATCAGCCCCAGCATTTT.

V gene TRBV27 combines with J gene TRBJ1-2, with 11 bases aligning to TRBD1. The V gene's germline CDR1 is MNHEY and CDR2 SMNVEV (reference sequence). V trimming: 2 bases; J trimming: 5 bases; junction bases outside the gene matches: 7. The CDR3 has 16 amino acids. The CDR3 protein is CASSLTRTGGGYGYTF. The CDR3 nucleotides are TGTGCCAGCAGTTTAACCCGGACAGGGGGCGGTTATGGCTACACCTTC.

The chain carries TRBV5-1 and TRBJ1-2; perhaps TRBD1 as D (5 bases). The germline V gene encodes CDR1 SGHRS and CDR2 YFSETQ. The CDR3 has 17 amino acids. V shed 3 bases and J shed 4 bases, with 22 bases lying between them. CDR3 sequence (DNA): TGCGCCAGCAGCTCGCAAGGACATACCCCGGTTATCTATGGCTACACCTTC. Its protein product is CASSSQGHTPVIYGYTF. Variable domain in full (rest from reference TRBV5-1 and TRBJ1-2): KAGVTQTPRYLIKTRGQQVTLSCSPISGHRSVSWYQQTPGQGLQFLFEYFSETQRNKGNFPGRFSGRQFSNSRSEMNVSTLELGDSALYLCASSSQGHTPVIYGYTFGSGTRLTVV.

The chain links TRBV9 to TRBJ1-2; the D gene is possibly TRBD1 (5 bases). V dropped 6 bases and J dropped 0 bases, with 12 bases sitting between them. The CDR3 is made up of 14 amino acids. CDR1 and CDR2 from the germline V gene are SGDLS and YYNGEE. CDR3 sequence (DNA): TGTGCCAGCACCCCAGGGACGGCTAACTATGGCTACACCTTC. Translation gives CASTPGTANYGYTF.

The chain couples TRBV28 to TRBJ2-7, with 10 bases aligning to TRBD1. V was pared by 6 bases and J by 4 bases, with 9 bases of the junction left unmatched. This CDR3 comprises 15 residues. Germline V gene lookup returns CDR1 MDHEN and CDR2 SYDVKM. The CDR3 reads CASRTPGQGTYEQYF. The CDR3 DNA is TGTGCCAGCAGAACTCCGGGACAGGGGACGTACGAGCAGTACTTC.

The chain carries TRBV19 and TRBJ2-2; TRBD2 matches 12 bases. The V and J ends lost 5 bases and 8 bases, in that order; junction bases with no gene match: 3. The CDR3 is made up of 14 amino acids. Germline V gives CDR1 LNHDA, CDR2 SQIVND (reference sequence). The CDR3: CASSLAGGPGELFF. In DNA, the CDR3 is TGTGCCAGTAGTCTAGCGGGAGGGCCGGGGGAGCTGTTTTTT. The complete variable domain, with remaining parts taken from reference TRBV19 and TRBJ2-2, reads DGGITQSPKYLFRKEGQNVTLSCEQNLNHDAMYWYRQDPGQGLRLIYYSQIVNDFQKGDIAEGYSVSREKKESFPLTVTSAQKNPTAFYLCASSLAGGPGELFFGEGSRLTVL.